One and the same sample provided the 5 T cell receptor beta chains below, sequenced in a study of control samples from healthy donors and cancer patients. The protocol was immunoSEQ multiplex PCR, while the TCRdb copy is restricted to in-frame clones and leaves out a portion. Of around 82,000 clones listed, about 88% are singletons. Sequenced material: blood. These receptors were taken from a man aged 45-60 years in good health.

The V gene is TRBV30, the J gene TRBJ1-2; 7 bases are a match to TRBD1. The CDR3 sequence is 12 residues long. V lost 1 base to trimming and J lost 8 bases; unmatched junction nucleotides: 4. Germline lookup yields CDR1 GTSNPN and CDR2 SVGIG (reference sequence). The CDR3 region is CAWSEYRGGYTF. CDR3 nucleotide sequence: TGTGCCTGGAGTGAATACAGGGGCGGCTACACCTTC. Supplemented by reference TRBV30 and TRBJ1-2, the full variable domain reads SQTIHQWPATLVQPVGSPLSLECTVEGTSNPNLYWYRQAAGRGLQLLFYSVGIGQISSEVPQNLSASRPQDRQFILSSKKLLLSDSGFYLCAWSEYRGGYTFGSGTRLTVV.

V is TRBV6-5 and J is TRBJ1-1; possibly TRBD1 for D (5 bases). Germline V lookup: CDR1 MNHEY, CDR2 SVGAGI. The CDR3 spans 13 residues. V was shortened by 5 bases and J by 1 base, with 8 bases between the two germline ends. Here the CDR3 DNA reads TGTGCCAGCAGTCCCCAGGGGAACACTGAAGCTTTCTTT. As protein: CASSPQGNTEAFF.

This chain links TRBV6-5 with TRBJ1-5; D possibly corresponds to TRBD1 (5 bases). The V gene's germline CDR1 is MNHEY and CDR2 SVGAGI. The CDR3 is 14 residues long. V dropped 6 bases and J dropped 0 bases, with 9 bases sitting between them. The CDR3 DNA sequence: TGTGCCAGCAGAGGGGCCCGTAGCAATCAGCCCCAGCATTTT. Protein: CASRGARSNQPQHF.

For the CDR3, the DNA is TGTGCCAGCAGCTTAGGGGCGGGAAACACTGAAGCTTTCTTT. Translation: CASSLGAGNTEAFF. The gene calls are TRBV11-2 and TRBJ1-1; no reliable D call. The germline CDR1 and CDR2 sequences are SGHAT and FQNNGV. V lost 1 base and J lost 2, with 8 bases in between. This CDR3 spans 14 amino acids.

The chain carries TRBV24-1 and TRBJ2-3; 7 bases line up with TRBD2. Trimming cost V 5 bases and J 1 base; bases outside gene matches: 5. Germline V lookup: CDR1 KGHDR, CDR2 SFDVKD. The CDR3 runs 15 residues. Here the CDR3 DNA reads TGTGCCACCAGTGGTTGGAGCGGGGGCACAGATACGCAGTATTTT. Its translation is CATSGWSGGTDTQYF.